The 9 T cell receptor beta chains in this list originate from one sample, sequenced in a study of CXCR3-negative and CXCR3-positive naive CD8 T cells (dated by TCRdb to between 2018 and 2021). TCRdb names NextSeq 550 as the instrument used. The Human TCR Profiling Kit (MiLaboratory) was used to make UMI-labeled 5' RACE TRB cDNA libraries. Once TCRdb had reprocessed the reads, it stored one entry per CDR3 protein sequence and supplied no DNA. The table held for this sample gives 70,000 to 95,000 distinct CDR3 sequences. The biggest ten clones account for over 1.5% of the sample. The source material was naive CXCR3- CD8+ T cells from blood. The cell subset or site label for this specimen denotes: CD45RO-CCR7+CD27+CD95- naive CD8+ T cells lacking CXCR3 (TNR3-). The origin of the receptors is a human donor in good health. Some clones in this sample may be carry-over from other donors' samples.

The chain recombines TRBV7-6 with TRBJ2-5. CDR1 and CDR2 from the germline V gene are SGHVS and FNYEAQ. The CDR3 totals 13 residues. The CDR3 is CASSSLPQETQYF.

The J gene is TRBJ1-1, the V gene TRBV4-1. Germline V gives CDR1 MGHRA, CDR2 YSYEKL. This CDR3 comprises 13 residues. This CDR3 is CASSPLSETEAFF.

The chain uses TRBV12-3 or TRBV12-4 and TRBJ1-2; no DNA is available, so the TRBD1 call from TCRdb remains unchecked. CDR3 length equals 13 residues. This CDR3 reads CASSSRTGEGYTF.

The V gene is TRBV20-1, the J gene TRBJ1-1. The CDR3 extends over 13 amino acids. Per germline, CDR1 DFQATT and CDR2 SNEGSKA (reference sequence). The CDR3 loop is CSARTDPEAEAFF.

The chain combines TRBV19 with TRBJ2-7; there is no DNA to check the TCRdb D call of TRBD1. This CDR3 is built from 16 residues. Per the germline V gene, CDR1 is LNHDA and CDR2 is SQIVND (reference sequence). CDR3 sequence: CASSIRGTASSYEQYF.

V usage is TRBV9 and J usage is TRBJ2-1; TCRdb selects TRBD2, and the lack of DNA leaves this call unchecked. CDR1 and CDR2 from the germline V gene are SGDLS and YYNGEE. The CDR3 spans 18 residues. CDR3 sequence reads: CASSALPGLAGTYNEQFF.

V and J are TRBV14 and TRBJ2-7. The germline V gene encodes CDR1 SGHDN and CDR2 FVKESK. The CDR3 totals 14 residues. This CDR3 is CASSQMGTGAEQYF.

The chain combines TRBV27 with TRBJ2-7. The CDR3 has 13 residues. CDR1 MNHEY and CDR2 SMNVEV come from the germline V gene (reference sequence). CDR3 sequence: CASSPVSPYEQYF.

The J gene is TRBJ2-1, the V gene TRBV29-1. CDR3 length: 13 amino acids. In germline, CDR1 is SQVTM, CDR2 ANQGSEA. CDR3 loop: CSVEKSSYNEQFF.